The T cell receptor (beta chain) under discussion was sequenced for a study of T cells in Graves' hyperthyroidism and ophthalmopathy. Study-level findings and limits: A model using 13 V-J features told ophthalmopathy apart from stable hyperthyroidism.

Lactation, pregnancy, other autoimmune disease or uncontrolled infection led to exclusion of patients. The germline V and J ends were trimmed by 11 bases and 1 base, with 17 bases remaining between them. CDR3 size: 14 residues. The germline V gene has CDR1 ENHRY and CDR2 SYGVKD. There were TCR beta CDR3 regions amplified from RNA transcripts. In the first-round RT-PCR of the TCR CDR3, the HTBI primer set was used. MiXCR, applied by TCRdb to the multiplex PCR reads, yields one record per CDR3 protein. The table includes about 400,000 distinct CDR3 sequences, approximately 15% detected once. This clonotype was seen repeatedly, ten times or more. Its antigen is unidentified.

The genes are TRBV10-3 and TRBJ1-1; tentative D call: TRBD1 (5 bases). The sample comprised blood. This sequence was found in a woman aged 18 to 35 with Graves' hyperthyroidism. For the CDR3, the DNA is TGTGCCGCAGCCCGAGGGGTACAGAACACTGAAGCTTTCTTT. It is translated as CAAARGVQNTEAFF.